These T cell receptor beta chains were read from a single sample in a study of tumor-infiltrating lymphocytes in oesophageal squamous cell carcinoma. TCRdb re-called the PCR reads through MiXCR, storing one row per CDR3 protein. Here the sample spans 10,000 to 15,000 distinct CDR3 sequences, approximately 47% being singletons. The material sequenced was normal esophageal tissue next to the tumor. These TCRs come from a male donor with esophageal squamous cell carcinoma. Both conserved end residues are part of each CDR3. The D gene is left open where the match is weak. Size values are once, few and many counts, or a class for expanded clones, and some rows have none.

>TRBV7-2|-|TRBJ2-7|-
CASSLAGGSYEQYF
TGTGCCAGCAGCTTAGCGGGGGGATCCTACGAGCAGTACTTC
>TRBV7-1|-|TRBJ2-5|-
CASSSPGRSGETQYF
TGTGCCAGCAGCTCCCCTGGGCGGTCCGGGGAGACCCAGTACTTC
>TRBV7-3|-|TRBJ2-1|TRBD1
CASSDSTGLDEQFF
TGTGCCAGCAGCGATTCGACAGGGTTGGATGAGCAGTTCTTC
>TRBV5-5|many|TRBJ2-1|TRBD2
CASSPWLAGQPNEQFF
TGTGCCAGCAGTCCTTGGCTAGCGGGTCAACCCAATGAGCAGTTCTTC
>TRBV7-9|medium-sized|TRBJ2-5|TRBD2
CASSEVRLAEETQYF
TGTGCCAGCAGCGAAGTTCGACTAGCAGAAGAGACCCAGTACTTC
>TRBV7-3|-|TRBJ2-3|-
CASSWTVTRTDTQYF
TGTGCCAGCAGCTGGACAGTGACTCGCACAGATACGCAGTATTTT
>TRBV6-5|many|TRBJ1-6|-
CASSYGGAQSPLHF
TGTGCCAGCAGTTACGGGGGGGCTCAGTCACCCCTCCACTTT
>TRBV6-1|medium-sized|TRBJ2-1|-
CASSGGWGYNEQFF
TGTGCCAGCAGCGGAGGGTGGGGTTACAATGAGCAGTTCTTC
>TRBV7-6|-|TRBJ2-2|-
CASSLGGTGELFF
TGTGCCAGCAGCTTAGGGGGAACCGGGGAGCTGTTTTTT
>TRBV6-1|many|TRBJ2-7|-
CASCPTGSDEQYF
TGTGCCAGCTGTCCGACAGGATCGGACGAGCAGTACTTC
>TRBV6-6|few|TRBJ2-6|-
CASKESGANVLTF
TGTGCCAGCAAGGAATCAGGGGCCAACGTCCTGACTTTC
>TRBV6-6|-|TRBJ2-1|TRBD2
CASSYLGLAGEKYNEQFF
TGTGCCAGCAGTTACCTAGGACTAGCGGGAGAAAAGTACAATGAGCAGTTCTTC
>TRBV10-3|-|TRBJ1-1|-
CAISESTPNTEAFF
TGTGCCATCAGTGAGTCGACACCGAACACTGAAGCTTTCTTT
>TRBV28|-|TRBJ2-7|-
CASRVHSYEQYF
TGTGCCAGCAGGGTTCACTCCTACGAGCAGTACTTC
>TRBV10-3|-|TRBJ2-3|TRBD2
CAIRSGTSGGNTDTQYF
TGTGCCATCAGATCCGGGACTAGCGGGGGCAACACAGATACGCAGTATTTT
>TRBV19|few|TRBJ2-4|-
CASSIDLGTGKNIQYF
TGTGCCAGTAGTATAGATCTAGGGACGGGGAAAAACATTCAGTACTTC
>TRBV5-6|many|TRBJ2-5|TRBD1
CASSLVQGVEETQYF
TGTGCCAGCAGCTTGGTACAGGGGGTCGAAGAGACCCAGTACTTC
>TRBV6-1|many|TRBJ1-1|-
CASRYEGSEAFF
TGTGCCAGCAGGTATGAGGGATCGGAAGCTTTCTTT
>TRBV19|-|TRBJ1-5|-
CASSAQDSNQPQHF
TGTGCCAGTAGTGCACAGGATAGCAATCAGCCCCAGCATTTT
>TRBV19|many|TRBJ2-3|TRBD2
CASSGLAGLTDTQYF
TGTGCCAGTAGTGGGTTAGCGGGACTCACAGATACGCAGTATTTT
>TRBV7-8|-|TRBJ2-5|TRBD2
CASSLGWGLAGGQETQYF
TGTGCCAGCAGCTTAGGTTGGGGACTAGCGGGAGGCCAAGAGACCCAGTACTTC
>TRBV7-3|medium-sized|TRBJ2-2|-
CASRAGTLTGELFF
TGTGCCAGCAGAGCCGGGACACTAACCGGGGAGCTGTTTTTT
>TRBV7-3|-|TRBJ2-1|TRBD2
CASSPSSGAQGEQFF
TGTGCCAGCAGCCCCTCTAGCGGGGCTCAGGGCGAGCAGTTCTTC
>TRBV27|many|TRBJ2-7|-
CASSLDSLYNEQYF
TGTGCCAGCAGTTTAGACTCCCTCTACAATGAGCAGTACTTC
>TRBV7-2|-|TRBJ2-5|TRBD2
CASSPGLAESYNEQYF
TGTGCCAGCAGCCCGGGACTAGCGGAATCCTACAATGAGCAGTACTTC
>TRBV5-1|-|TRBJ2-3|-
CASSLVVAGKGDNEQYF
TGCGCCAGCAGCTTGGTGGTAGCGGGTAAGGGGGACAATGAGCAGTATTTT
>TRBV4-2|-|TRBJ2-5|-
CASSQTSMDQETQYF
TGTGCCAGCAGCCAAACTTCGATGGACCAAGAGACCCAGTACTTC
>TRBV5-1|many|TRBJ1-1|TRBD1
CASSWTGEGTEAFF
TGCGCCAGCAGCTGGACAGGGGAGGGAACTGAAGCTTTCTTT
>TRBV9|many|TRBJ2-3|-
CASSVGAADTQYF
TGTGCCAGCAGCGTAGGGGCTGCAGATACGCAGTATTTT
>TRBV7-2|-|TRBJ2-7|-
CASSLHKGEQYF
TGTGCCAGCAGCTTACATAAGGGCGAGCAGTACTTC
>TRBV11-2|-|TRBJ2-5|-
CASSSWAAQETQYF
TGTGCCAGCAGCTCATGGGCGGCCCAAGAGACCCAGTACTTC
>TRBV7-2|once|TRBJ2-3|TRBD2
CASSVGSLAGGITDTQYF
TGTGCCAGCAGCGTAGGTAGCCTAGCGGGGGGGATAACAGATACGCAGTATTTT
>TRBV5-1|-|TRBJ1-1|-
CASSLPGTVLNTEAFF
TGCGCCAGCAGCTTGCCCGGAACAGTCCTGAACACTGAAGCTTTCTTT
>TRBV28|few|TRBJ1-5|-
CASSLSAHQPQHF
TGTGCCAGCAGTTTATCCGCCCATCAGCCCCAGCATTTT
>TRBV19|-|TRBJ2-1|-
CASKRWEGDEQFF
TGTGCCAGTAAGCGTTGGGAGGGGGATGAGCAGTTCTTC
>TRBV6-1|medium-sized|TRBJ2-3|-
CARLAPTDTQYF
TGTGCCAGACTAGCCCCCACAGATACGCAGTATTTT
>TRBV6-1|many|TRBJ2-3|-
CASSTGSATQYF
TGTGCCAGCAGTACAGGGTCCGCAACGCAGTATTTT
>TRBV7-4|-|TRBJ2-3|-
CASSSKTGSAGDTQYF
TGTGCCAGCAGCTCAAAAACGGGATCGGCAGGGGATACGCAGTATTTT
>TRBV7-2|-|TRBJ2-6|-
CASSLGTAGANVLTF
TGTGCCAGCAGCTTAGGCACAGCTGGGGCCAACGTCCTGACTTTC
>TRBV6-6|medium-sized|TRBJ2-2|-
CASSYSGGGRYTGELFF
TGTGCCAGCAGTTACTCAGGGGGGGGCAGGTACACCGGGGAGCTGTTTTTT
>TRBV7-3|large|TRBJ2-3|TRBD2
CASSLEASGKPTDTQYF
TGTGCCAGCAGCCTAGAGGCTAGCGGGAAACCCACAGATACGCAGTATTTT
>TRBV7-3|-|TRBJ2-2|TRBD2
CASSLTWTSGKTGELFF
TGTGCCAGCAGCTTAACGTGGACTAGCGGGAAAACCGGGGAGCTGTTTTTT
>TRBV11-2|many|TRBJ2-2|-
CASSPGLSTGELFF
TGTGCCAGCAGCCCCGGACTATCCACCGGGGAGCTGTTTTTT
>TRBV7-3|-|TRBJ2-3|TRBD2
CASSLTVLAGLSYTDTQYF
TGTGCCAGCAGCTTAACGGTGTTAGCGGGACTTTCTTACACAGATACGCAGTATTTT
>TRBV7-8|few|TRBJ2-1|-
CASSYRGRGAHEQFF
TGTGCCAGCAGCTATCGGGGCAGAGGGGCACATGAGCAGTTCTTC
>TRBV28|many|TRBJ2-3|-
CASSLLPLDTQYF
TGTGCCAGCAGTTTACTCCCGCTAGATACGCAGTATTTT
>TRBV12-3/TRBV12-4|-|TRBJ1-2|-
CASSLALRGWGFISSYGYTF
TGTGCCAGCAGTTTAGCGCTGCGAGGGTGGGGGTTCATCTCTAGCTATGGCTACACCTTC
>TRBV6-1|-|TRBJ2-1|-
CASSDWGGSYNEQFF
TGTGCCAGCAGTGATTGGGGTGGCTCCTACAATGAGCAGTTCTTC
>TRBV7-8|medium-sized|TRBJ1-2|TRBD1
CASSLERQGDGYTF
TGTGCCAGCAGCTTAGAAAGACAGGGCGATGGCTACACCTTC
>TRBV10-2|-|TRBJ2-7|-
CASRPLLRLYEQYF
TGCGCCAGCAGGCCGCTGTTACGGCTCTACGAGCAGTACTTC
>TRBV7-2|few|TRBJ2-3|TRBD1
CASSGKGAIFTQYF
TGTGCCAGCAGCGGGAAGGGGGCAATATTTACGCAGTATTTT
>TRBV5-1|medium-sized|TRBJ2-1|-
CASSLVVAGKGDNEQFF
TGCGCCAGCAGCTTGGTGGTAGCGGGTAAGGGGGACAATGAGCAGTTCTTC
>TRBV7-9|medium-sized|TRBJ2-7|-
CASSFGGPYEQYF
TGTGCCAGCAGCTTCGGGGGACCCTACGAGCAGTACTTC
>TRBV27|few|TRBJ1-1|-
CASSLKMNTEAFF
TGTGCCAGCAGTTTGAAGATGAACACTGAAGCTTTCTTT
>TRBV7-6|once|TRBJ2-3|-
CASSLIFWDTQYF
TGTGCCAGCAGCTTAATCTTCTGGGATACGCAGTATTTT
>TRBV7-9|-|TRBJ2-5|-
CASSPTGGGGETQYF
TGTGCCAGCAGTCCCACCGGTGGGGGAGGAGAGACCCAGTACTTC
>TRBV12-3/TRBV12-4|-|TRBJ2-1|-
CASSLANEQFF
TGTGCCAGCAGTTTAGCAAATGAGCAGTTCTTC
>TRBV7-3|-|TRBJ2-1|TRBD2
CASSSRAGGTQQRNEQFF
TGTGCCAGCAGCTCGAGAGCGGGAGGTACCCAACAACGAAATGAGCAGTTCTTC
>TRBV7-2|few|TRBJ1-1|-
CASSLVLGESTEAFF
TGTGCCAGCAGCTTAGTGCTGGGGGAGAGCACTGAAGCTTTCTTT